This TCR beta chain was obtained from a study of a mutant IDH1 vaccine in newly diagnosed glioma. Study-level background: Eight vaccine injections were given to patients in weeks 1, 3, 5, 7, 11, 15, 19 and 23. Every participant had undergone radiotherapy, temozolomide, or both before, and most underwent both.

Stated time point: week 11, during vaccination. Every vaccination contained 300 ug of the mutant IDH1 20-mer peptide and was paired with topical imiquimod. From germline, CDR1 is SQVTM and CDR2 ANQGSEA. The CDR3 extends over 15 amino acids. The V segment lost 8 bases and the J segment 8 bases; nucleotides outside the gene matches: 13. Profiling relied on immunoSEQ multiplex PCR, and the TCRdb table lists in-frame clones only, not all of them. Among roughly 120,000 clones listed, roughly 77% were seen once. Comments on this clone: The antigen is undetermined.

The chain combines TRBV29-1 with TRBJ2-1; 12 nucleotides agree with TRBD1. Sample: PBMCs, taken from a glioma patient whose treatment included an IDH1 peptide vaccine. The TCR comes from a man aged 40-55 years with glioma. The CDR3 here is CSISVRDRGLYEQFF. DNA of the CDR3: TGCAGCATAAGCGTCCGGGACAGGGGGCTCTATGAGCAGTTCTTC.